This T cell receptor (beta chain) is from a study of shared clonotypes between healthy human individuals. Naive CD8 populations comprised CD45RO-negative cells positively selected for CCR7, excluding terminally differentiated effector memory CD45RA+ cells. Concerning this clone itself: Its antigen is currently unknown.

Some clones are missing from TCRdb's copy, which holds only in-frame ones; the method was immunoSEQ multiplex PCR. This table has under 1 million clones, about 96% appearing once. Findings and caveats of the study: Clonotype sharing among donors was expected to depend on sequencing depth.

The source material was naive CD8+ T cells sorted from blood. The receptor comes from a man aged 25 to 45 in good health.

In DNA, the CDR3 is TGCGCCAGCAGTGACCGAGAGGGGGCCGATGAGCAGTTCTTC. Translated: CASSDREGADEQFF. The rearrangement joins TRBV10-1 to TRBJ2-1; the match to TRBD1 covers 7 bases. Germline assignment: CDR1 WNHNN and CDR2 SYGVQD (reference sequence). With V trimmed by 3 bases and J by 8 bases, 7 bases remained unmatched. The CDR3 runs to 14 residues.